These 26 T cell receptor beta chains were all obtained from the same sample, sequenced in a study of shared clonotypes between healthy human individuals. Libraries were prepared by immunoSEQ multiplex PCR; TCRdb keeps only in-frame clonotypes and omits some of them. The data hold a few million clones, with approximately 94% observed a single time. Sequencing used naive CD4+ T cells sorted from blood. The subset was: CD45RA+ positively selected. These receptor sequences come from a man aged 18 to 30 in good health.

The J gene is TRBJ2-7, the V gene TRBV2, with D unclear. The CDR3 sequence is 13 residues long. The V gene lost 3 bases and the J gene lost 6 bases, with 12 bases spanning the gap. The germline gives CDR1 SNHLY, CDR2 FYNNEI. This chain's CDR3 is CASSDAIPSEQYF. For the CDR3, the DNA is TGTGCCAGCAGTGATGCGATCCCCAGCGAGCAGTACTTC.

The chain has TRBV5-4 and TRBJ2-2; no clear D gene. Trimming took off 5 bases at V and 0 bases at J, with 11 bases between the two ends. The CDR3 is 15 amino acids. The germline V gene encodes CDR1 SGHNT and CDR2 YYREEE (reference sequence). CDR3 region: CASRAGSSNTGELFF. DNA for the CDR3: TGTGCCAGCAGGGCCGGGTCCTCGAACACCGGGGAGCTGTTTTTT.

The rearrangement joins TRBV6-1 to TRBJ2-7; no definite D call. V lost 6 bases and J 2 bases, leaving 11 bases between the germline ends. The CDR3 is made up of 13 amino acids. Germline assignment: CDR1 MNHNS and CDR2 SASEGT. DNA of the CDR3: TGTGCCAGCAGGAAAGCGCACACCTACGAGCAGTACTTC. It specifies CASRKAHTYEQYF.

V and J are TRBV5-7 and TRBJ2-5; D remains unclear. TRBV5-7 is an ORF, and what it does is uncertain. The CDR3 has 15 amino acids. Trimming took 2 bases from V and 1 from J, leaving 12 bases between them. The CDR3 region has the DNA TGTGCCAGCAGCTTTACGTACGGACCCCAAGAGACCCAGTACTTC. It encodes CASSFTYGPQETQYF.

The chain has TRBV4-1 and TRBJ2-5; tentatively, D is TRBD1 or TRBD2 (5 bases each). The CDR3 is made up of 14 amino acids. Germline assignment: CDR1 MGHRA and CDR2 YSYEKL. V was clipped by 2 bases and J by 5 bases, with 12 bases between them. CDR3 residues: CASSQPGLVETQYF. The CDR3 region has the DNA TGCGCCAGCAGCCAACCGGGGCTTGTTGAGACCCAGTACTTC.

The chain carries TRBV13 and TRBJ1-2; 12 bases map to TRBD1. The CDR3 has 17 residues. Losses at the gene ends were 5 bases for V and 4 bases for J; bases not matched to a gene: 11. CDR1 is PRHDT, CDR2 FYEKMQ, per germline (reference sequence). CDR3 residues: CASSQGTGGRWPYGYTF. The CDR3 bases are TGTGCCAGCAGCCAAGGGACAGGGGGCCGGTGGCCCTATGGCTACACCTTC. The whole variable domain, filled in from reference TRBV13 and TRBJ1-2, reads AAGVIQSPRHLIKEKRETATLKCYPIPRHDTVYWYQQGPGQDPQFLISFYEKMQSDKGSIPDRFSAQQFSDYHSELNMSSLELGDSALYFCASSQGTGGRWPYGYTFGSGTRLTVV.

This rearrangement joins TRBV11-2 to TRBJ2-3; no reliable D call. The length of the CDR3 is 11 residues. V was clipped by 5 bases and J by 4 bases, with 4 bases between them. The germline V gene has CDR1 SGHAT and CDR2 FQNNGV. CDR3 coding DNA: TGTGCCAGCAGCGCTTCAGATACGCAGTATTTT. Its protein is CASSASDTQYF.

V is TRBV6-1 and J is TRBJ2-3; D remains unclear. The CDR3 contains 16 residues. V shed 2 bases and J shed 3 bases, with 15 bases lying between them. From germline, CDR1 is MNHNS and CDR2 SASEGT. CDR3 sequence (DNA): TGTGCCAGCAGTGAAAATCCCAGGCCCAGGACAGATACGCAGTATTTT. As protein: CASSENPRPRTDTQYF.

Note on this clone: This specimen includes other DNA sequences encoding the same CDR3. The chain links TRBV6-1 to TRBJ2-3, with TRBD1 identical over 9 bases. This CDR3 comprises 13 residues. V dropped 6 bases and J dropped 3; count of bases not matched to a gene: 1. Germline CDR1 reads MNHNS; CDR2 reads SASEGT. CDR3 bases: TGTGCCAGCAGCGGACAGGGGACAGATACGCAGTATTTT. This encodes CASSGQGTDTQYF.

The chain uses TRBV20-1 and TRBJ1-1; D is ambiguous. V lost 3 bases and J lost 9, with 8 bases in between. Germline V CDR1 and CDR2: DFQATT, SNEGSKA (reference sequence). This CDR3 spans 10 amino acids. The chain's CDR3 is CSASSGKAFF. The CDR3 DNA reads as TGCAGTGCTAGCTCCGGTAAAGCTTTCTTT.

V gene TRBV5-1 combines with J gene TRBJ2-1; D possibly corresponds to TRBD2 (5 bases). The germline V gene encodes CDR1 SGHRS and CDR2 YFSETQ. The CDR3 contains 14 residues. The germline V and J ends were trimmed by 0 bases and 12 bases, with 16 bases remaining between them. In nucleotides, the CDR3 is TGCGCCAGCAGCTTGGATACACGAGGAGGCGGGCAGTTCTTC. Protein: CASSLDTRGGGQFF.

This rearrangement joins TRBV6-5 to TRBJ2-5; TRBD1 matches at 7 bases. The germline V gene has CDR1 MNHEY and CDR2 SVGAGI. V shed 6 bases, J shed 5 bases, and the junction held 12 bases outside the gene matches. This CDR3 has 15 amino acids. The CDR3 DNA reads TGTGCCAGCAGGAGACAGGGCAAAGGTTTGGAGACCCAGTACTTC. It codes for CASRRQGKGLETQYF.

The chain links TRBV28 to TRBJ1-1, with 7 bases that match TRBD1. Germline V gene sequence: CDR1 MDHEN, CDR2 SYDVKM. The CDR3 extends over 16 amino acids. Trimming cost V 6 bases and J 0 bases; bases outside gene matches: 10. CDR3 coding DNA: TGTGCCAGCAGATTTCTCGGACAGGCCATGAACACTGAAGCTTTCTTT. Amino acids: CASRFLGQAMNTEAFF.

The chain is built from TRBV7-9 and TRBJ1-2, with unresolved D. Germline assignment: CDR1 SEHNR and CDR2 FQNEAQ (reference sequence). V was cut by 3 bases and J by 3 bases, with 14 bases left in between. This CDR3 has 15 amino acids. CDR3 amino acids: CASSLGRSGYYGYTF. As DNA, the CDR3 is TGTGCCAGCAGCTTGGGTCGAAGCGGTTACTATGGCTACACCTTC.

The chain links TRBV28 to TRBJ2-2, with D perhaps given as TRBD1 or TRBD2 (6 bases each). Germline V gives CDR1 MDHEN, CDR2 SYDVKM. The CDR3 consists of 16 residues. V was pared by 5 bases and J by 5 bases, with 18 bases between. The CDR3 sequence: CASSDNGGLGTGELFF. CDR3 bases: TGTGCCAGCAGTGACAATGGGGGGCTGGGGACCGGGGAGCTGTTTTTT.

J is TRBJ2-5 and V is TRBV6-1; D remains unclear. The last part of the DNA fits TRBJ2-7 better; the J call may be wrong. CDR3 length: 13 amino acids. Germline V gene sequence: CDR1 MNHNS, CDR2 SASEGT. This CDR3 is CASSEASRYEQYF. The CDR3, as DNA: TGTGCCAGCAGTGAAGCGTCCAGATACGAGCAGTACTTC.

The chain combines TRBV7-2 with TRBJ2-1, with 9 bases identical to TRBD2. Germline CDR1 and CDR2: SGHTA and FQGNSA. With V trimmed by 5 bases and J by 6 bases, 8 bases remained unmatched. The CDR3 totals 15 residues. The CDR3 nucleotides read TGTGCCAGCAGCATGAGCGGGGGGCGGCTCAATGAGCAGTTCTTC. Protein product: CASSMSGGRLNEQFF. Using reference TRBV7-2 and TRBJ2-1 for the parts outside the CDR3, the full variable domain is GAGVSQSPSNKVTEKGKDVELRCDPISGHTALYWYRQSLGQGLEFLIYFQGNSAPDKSGLPSDRFSAERTGGSVSTLTIQRTQQEDSAVYLCASSMSGGRLNEQFFGPGTRLTVL.

The CDR3 DNA sequence: TGTGCCAGCAGCTTAGAAGGGACCCGATTAAATGAGCAGTTCTTC. It codes for CASSLEGTRLNEQFF. The V call is TRBV11-2, the J call TRBJ2-1; the D call may be TRBD1 or TRBD2 (5 bases each). V was shortened by 0 bases and J by 7 bases, with 13 bases between the two germline ends. This CDR3 contains 15 residues. The germline CDR1 and CDR2 sequences are SGHAT and FQNNGV.

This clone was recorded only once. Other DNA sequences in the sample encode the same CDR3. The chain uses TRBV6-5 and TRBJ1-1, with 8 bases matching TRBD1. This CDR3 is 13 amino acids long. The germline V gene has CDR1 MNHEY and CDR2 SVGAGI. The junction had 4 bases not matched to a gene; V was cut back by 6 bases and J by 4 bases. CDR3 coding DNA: TGTGCCAGCAGCATACAGGGGGTCACTGAAGCTTTCTTT. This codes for CASSIQGVTEAFF.

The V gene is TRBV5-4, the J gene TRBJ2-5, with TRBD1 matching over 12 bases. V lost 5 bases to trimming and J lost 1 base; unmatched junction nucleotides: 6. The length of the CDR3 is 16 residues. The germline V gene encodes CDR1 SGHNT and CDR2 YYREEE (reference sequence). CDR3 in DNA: TGTGCCAGCAGTTCCCGGGACAGGGGGCTCCAAGAGACCCAGTACTTC. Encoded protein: CASSSRDRGLQETQYF.

CDR3 in amino acids: CASSSSSGPSTDTQYF. The CDR3 nucleotides are TGTGCCAGCAGTTCTTCTAGCGGGCCGAGCACAGATACGCAGTATTTT. The chain couples TRBV6-5 to TRBJ2-3; 8 nucleotides line up with TRBD2. Per germline, CDR1 MNHEY and CDR2 SVGAGI. J was trimmed by 0 bases and V by 4 bases; bases with no gene match: 6. CDR3 length: 16 residues.

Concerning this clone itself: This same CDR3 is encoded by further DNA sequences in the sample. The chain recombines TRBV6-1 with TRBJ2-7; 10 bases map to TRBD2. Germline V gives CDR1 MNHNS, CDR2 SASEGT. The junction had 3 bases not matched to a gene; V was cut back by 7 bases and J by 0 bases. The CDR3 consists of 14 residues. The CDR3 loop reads CASTRTSGSYEQYF. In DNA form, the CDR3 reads TGTGCCAGCACCAGGACTAGCGGCTCCTACGAGCAGTACTTC.

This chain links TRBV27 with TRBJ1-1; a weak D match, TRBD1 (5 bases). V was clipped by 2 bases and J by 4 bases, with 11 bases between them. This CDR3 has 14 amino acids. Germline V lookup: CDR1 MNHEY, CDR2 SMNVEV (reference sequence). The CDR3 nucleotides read TGTGCCAGCAGTTTACCAGGGAGGGTCACTGAAGCTTTCTTT. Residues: CASSLPGRVTEAFF.

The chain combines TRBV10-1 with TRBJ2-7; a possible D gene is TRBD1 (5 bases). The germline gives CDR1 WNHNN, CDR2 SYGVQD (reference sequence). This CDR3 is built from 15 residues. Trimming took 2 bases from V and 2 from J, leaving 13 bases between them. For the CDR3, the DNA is TGCGCCAGCAGTGAGGGCCAGGGTATGCCCTACGAGCAGTACTTC. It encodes CASSEGQGMPYEQYF.

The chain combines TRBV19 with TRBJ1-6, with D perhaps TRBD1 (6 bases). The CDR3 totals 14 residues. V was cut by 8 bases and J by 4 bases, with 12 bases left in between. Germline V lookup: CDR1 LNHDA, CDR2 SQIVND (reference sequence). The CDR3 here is CASGAGVYNSPLHF. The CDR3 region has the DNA TGTGCCAGTGGGGCAGGGGTGTATAATTCACCCCTCCACTTT.

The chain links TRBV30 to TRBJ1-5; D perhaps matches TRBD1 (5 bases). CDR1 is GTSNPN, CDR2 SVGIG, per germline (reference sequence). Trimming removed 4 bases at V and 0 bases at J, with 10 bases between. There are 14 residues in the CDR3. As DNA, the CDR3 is TGTGCCTGGAACCAGGGAAATAGCAATCAGCCCCAGCATTTT. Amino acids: CAWNQGNSNQPQHF.